One and the same sample provided the 17 T cell receptor beta chains below, sequenced in a study of blood T cells in healthy people across ages. A second PCR, run for about 7 to 11 cycles, used a sample-barcoded 5' primer plus a J-beta primer mix. MiXCR, applied by TCRdb to the 5' RACE reads, yields one record per CDR3 protein. The sample includes 1.4 million or so distinct CDR3 sequences, roughly 43% of them seen just once. What was sequenced was blood. Receptors originate from a young woman in good health.

In its sample, this clonotype was seen a few times. The CDR3 DNA reads TGTGCCATCAGTGAGTCGACGGGACTAGCGGTGGGTTCTAGCACAGATACGCAGTATTTT. Amino acid sequence: CAISESTGLAVGSSTDTQYF. The chain links TRBV10-3 to TRBJ2-3, with 11 nucleotides matching TRBD2. This CDR3 has 20 residues. With 0 bases clipped from V and 0 bases from J, the junction kept 11 bases outside the gene matches. Germline lookup yields CDR1 ENHRY and CDR2 SYGVKD.

This clonotype was seen a few times. The rearrangement links TRBV28 to TRBJ2-6; D gene ambiguous. CDR1 and CDR2 (germline): MDHEN, SYDVKM. Trimming shortened V by 2 bases and J by 0 bases, and 14 bases separated the two germline ends. The CDR3 runs 18 residues. CDR3 bases: TGTGCCAGCAGTTTACGAGCTAAATTTAGCTCTGGGGCCAACGTCCTGACTTTC. This encodes CASSLRAKFSSGANVLTF.

Concerning this clonotype: The junction departs from the called germline gene at one end, perhaps through a read error. V is TRBV29-1 and J is TRBJ1-5; tentatively, D is TRBD1 (6 bases). CDR3 length equals 13 residues. In germline, CDR1 is SQVTM, CDR2 ANQGSEA. CDR3 sequence: CGVEGGPGQPQHF. The CDR3 nucleotides read TGCGGCGTTGAAGGGGGGCCGGGTCAGCCCCAGCATTTT.

In its sample, this clonotype was seen a few times. V is TRBV20-1 and J is TRBJ2-3; 7 bases are shared with TRBD1. V was pared by 4 bases and J by 0 bases, with 7 bases of the junction left unmatched. Germline-derived CDR1 and CDR2 are DFQATT and SNEGSKA (reference sequence). This CDR3 has 15 residues. The CDR3 region is CSAKRGGSSTDTQYF. CDR3 nucleotide sequence: TGCAGTGCTAAAAGAGGGGGCTCGAGCACAGATACGCAGTATTTT.

The V and J genes are TRBV9 and TRBJ1-3; tentative D call: TRBD1 (5 bases). This CDR3 spans 14 amino acids. Germline CDR1 SGDLS, CDR2 YYNGEE. V lost 4 bases and J lost 1, with 9 bases in between. CDR3 DNA sequence: TGTGCCAGCAGCCCTGACAGTTCTGGAAACACCATATATTTT. This encodes CASSPDSSGNTIYF.

In this sample, this clonotype turned up a few times. The chain is built from TRBV29-1 and TRBJ1-1; D remains ambiguous. V lost 4 bases and J 2 bases, leaving 11 bases between the germline ends. The CDR3 is 13 amino acids. CDR1 and CDR2 from the germline V gene are SQVTM and ANQGSEA. The CDR3 coding sequence is TGCAGCGTTGTGAGGCTCCTTAACACTGAAGCTTTCTTT. Translation: CSVVRLLNTEAFF. Combining the CDR3 with reference TRBV29-1 and TRBJ1-1 gives the whole variable domain SAVISQKPSRDICQRGTSLTIQCQVDSQVTMMFWYRQQPGQSLTLIATANQGSEATYESGFVIDKFPISRPNLTFSTLTVSNMSPEDSSIYLCSVVRLLNTEAFFGQGTRLTVV.

The V gene is TRBV12-3 or TRBV12-4, the J gene TRBJ2-4; either TRBD1 or TRBD2 may fit D (5 bases each). The tail of the sequence fits TRBJ2-7 better, so the J call may be wrong. The CDR3 contains 15 residues. The CDR3 DNA is TGTGCCAGCAGCCCTAGAGGGGAAGGGAGACACGAGCAGTACTTC. Its protein product is CASSPRGEGRHEQYF.

This clonotype was counted ten times or more. Here the CDR3 reads CASSQLPRTDRDSYEQYF. In DNA, the CDR3 is TGTGCCAGCAGCCAACTACCTCGGACAGACAGGGACTCCTACGAGCAGTACTTC. The V and J genes are TRBV4-2 and TRBJ2-7; 7 bases match TRBD1. From germline, CDR1 is LGHNA and CDR2 YNFKEQ. The CDR3 runs to 18 residues. V shed 2 bases, J shed 0 bases, and the junction held 13 bases outside the gene matches.

This chain uses TRBV20-1 with TRBJ2-7, with D perhaps matching TRBD2 (5 bases). CDR3 length equals 13 residues. The V end lost 3 bases, the J end lost 4 bases, and 13 bases lay between the germline ends. CDR1 DFQATT and CDR2 SNEGSKA come from the germline V gene (reference sequence). This CDR3 is CSASDSRGYEQYF. In DNA form, the CDR3 reads TGCAGTGCTAGTGACTCCCGGGGTTACGAGCAGTACTTC.

The chain has TRBV7-2 and TRBJ1-4, with a tentative D call TRBD1 (5 bases). The CDR3 extends over 14 amino acids. Germline assignment: CDR1 SGHTA and CDR2 FQGNSA. V lost 5 bases and J 4 bases, leaving 11 bases between the germline ends. CDR3 amino acids: CASSVDRFNEKLFF. The DNA of the CDR3 is TGTGCCAGCAGCGTCGACAGATTTAATGAAAAACTGTTTTTT. Using reference TRBV7-2 and TRBJ1-4 for the parts outside the CDR3, the full variable domain is GAGVSQSPSNKVTEKGKDVELRCDPISGHTALYWYRQSLGQGLEFLIYFQGNSAPDKSGLPSDRFSAERTGGSVSTLTIQRTQQEDSAVYLCASSVDRFNEKLFFGSGTQLSVL.

There are a few counts of this clonotype. This sequence joins TRBV28 and TRBJ2-1, with a possible D match to TRBD1 (6 bases). Germline V lookup: CDR1 MDHEN, CDR2 SYDVKM. Between the trimmed V and J ends, which lost 4 bases and 5 bases, there was a span of 15 bases. This CDR3 spans 15 amino acids. The CDR3 coding sequence is TGTGCCAGCAGTTCCTGGCGAGGGGGAGACAATGAGCAGTTCTTC. Translated, it gives CASSSWRGGDNEQFF. The complete variable domain, with remaining parts taken from reference TRBV28 and TRBJ2-1, reads DVKVTQSSRYLVKRTGEKVFLECVQDMDHENMFWYRQDPGLGLRLIYFSYDVKMKEKGDIPEGYSVSREKKERFSLILESASTNQTSMYLCASSSWRGGDNEQFFGPGTRLTVL.

J is TRBJ2-5 and V is TRBV3-1; perhaps TRBD1 as D (6 bases). V lost 0 bases and J lost 5, with 13 bases in between. The CDR3 is made up of 15 amino acids. Germline V gene data show CDR1 as LGHDT and CDR2 as YNNKEL (reference sequence). The DNA for the CDR3 is TGTGCCAGCAGCCAAGAAAAGGGTGGGGGCGAGACCCAGTACTTC. It translates to CASSQEKGGGETQYF.

This clonotype was seen only a few times. The V call is TRBV28, the J call TRBJ2-7, with 8 bases identical to TRBD1. The CDR3 has 16 amino acids. The germline V gene encodes CDR1 MDHEN and CDR2 SYDVKM. The trim removed 4 bases at V and 1 base at J, leaving 9 bases unmatched. DNA of the CDR3: TGTGCCAGCAGTTCCCGGACAGGGAGAACTTCCTACGAGCAGTACTTC. Protein sequence: CASSSRTGRTSYEQYF.

As to this clonotype: This may come from a read error, since a much larger clone is one base off. CDR3 region: CASRHQGNNEQYF. DNA of the CDR3: TGCGCCAGCAGACACCAGGGGAACAATGAGCAGTACTTC. The genes are TRBV4-3 and TRBJ2-7; D is perhaps TRBD1 (6 bases). The CDR3 runs 13 residues. V lost 6 bases to trimming and J lost 7 bases, with 16 bases between them. Germline-derived CDR1 and CDR2 are LGHNA and YSLEER.

This clonotype has at least ten counts. The chain employs TRBV12-3 or TRBV12-4 and TRBJ2-3, with D maybe TRBD2 (5 bases). This CDR3 is built from 16 residues. Trimming cost V 7 bases and J 2 bases, with 19 bases left between them. CDR3 in DNA: TGTGCCAGCACCCCCGCGCGGACTTTCGTCACAGATACGCAGTATTTT. Its translation is CASTPARTFVTDTQYF.

The V gene is TRBV7-9, the J gene TRBJ2-5, with D perhaps matching TRBD2 (5 bases). The CDR3 length is 14 residues. Germline V gene lookup returns CDR1 SEHNR and CDR2 FQNEAQ (reference sequence). Trimming removed 5 bases at V and 3 bases at J, with 13 bases between. The CDR3 spells CASSTGNVEETQYF. CDR3 DNA sequence: TGTGCCAGCAGCACGGGGAACGTGGAAGAGACCCAGTACTTC.

As for this clonotype: The junction departs from the called germline gene at one end, perhaps through a read error. The V call is TRBV6-5, the J call TRBJ2-3; tentative D call: TRBD2 (6 bases). From germline, CDR1 is MNHEY and CDR2 SVGAGI. The CDR3 runs to 16 residues. CDR3 region: CASSPYGSGRTGTQYF. CDR3 nucleotides: TGTGCCAGCAGCCCTTATGGTAGCGGCAGAACAGGTACGCAGTATTTT.